These 30 T cell receptor beta chains share one sample of origin, sequenced in a study of blood T cell repertoires in COVID-19. The assay was immunoSEQ multiplex PCR, and TCRdb's table has in-frame clones only and misses some. Of just over 80,000 clones listed, under 90% are singletons. The source material was peripheral blood. The source of these receptors is an elderly man with acute or convalescent COVID-19.

The rearrangement links TRBV11-2 to TRBJ1-6; 7 nucleotides align to TRBD1. V shed 1 base and J 4 bases; nucleotides not matched to a gene: 7. The CDR3 covers 17 residues. CDR1 and CDR2 (germline): SGHAT, FQNNGV. CDR3 sequence: CASSLATGTAYNSPLHF. The CDR3, as DNA: TGTGCCAGCAGCTTAGCAACCGGGACAGCTTATAATTCACCCCTCCACTTT. Using reference TRBV11-2 and TRBJ1-6 for the parts outside the CDR3, the full variable domain is EAGVAQSPRYKIIEKRQSVAFWCNPISGHATLYWYQQILGQGPKLLIQFQNNGVVDDSQLPKDRFSAERLKGVDSTLKIQPAKLEDSAVYLCASSLATGTAYNSPLHFGNGTRLTVT.

The genes are TRBV6-6 and TRBJ2-2; D is perhaps TRBD1 (6 bases). V shed 2 bases and J shed 7 bases, with 17 bases lying between them. This CDR3 region has 16 residues. Germline V gene data show CDR1 as MNHNY and CDR2 as SVGAGI (reference sequence). CDR3 loop: CASSYQAGVGSGELFF. CDR3 DNA sequence: TGTGCCAGCAGTTACCAGGCAGGGGTGGGGAGCGGGGAGCTGTTTTTT.

The chain employs TRBV27 and TRBJ1-2; 7 nucleotides agree with TRBD1. The CDR3 contains 20 residues. The V gene end was trimmed by 1 base and the J gene end by 5 bases; junction bases not matched to a gene: 22. Germline values: CDR1 MNHEY, CDR2 SMNVEV (reference sequence). CDR3 sequence (DNA): TGTGCCAGCAGTTTATTTGGAGTTCTAGGGGGCCTGGCTGGTAGGTATGGCTACACCTTC. Protein: CASSLFGVLGGLAGRYGYTF.

The V and J genes are TRBV10-3 and TRBJ2-1, with 7 bases lining up with TRBD1. The length of the CDR3 is 16 residues. The junction had 5 bases not matched to a gene; V was cut back by 0 bases and J by 3 bases. The germline V gene has CDR1 ENHRY and CDR2 SYGVKD. The CDR3 nucleotides are TGTGCCATCAGTGAGTCGAGGGCAGGGGGCTACAATGAGCAGTTCTTC. It codes for CAISESRAGGYNEQFF.

V gene TRBV28 combines with J gene TRBJ1-5; D gene uncertain. The germline V gene encodes CDR1 MDHEN and CDR2 SYDVKM. This CDR3 is 14 amino acids long. Between the trimmed V and J ends, which lost 10 bases and 6 bases, there was a span of 19 bases. CDR3 nucleotide sequence: TGTGCCACCCGTGGCAGTCTGAATCTTCAGCCCCAGCATTTT. Translated, it gives CATRGSLNLQPQHF.

The chain carries TRBV28 and TRBJ2-1; 10 positions agree with TRBD2. Germline CDR1 MDHEN, CDR2 SYDVKM. Losses at the gene ends were 9 bases for V and 10 bases for J; bases not matched to a gene: 15. The length of the CDR3 is 15 residues. CDR3 amino acids: CASGSAAGGIMEQFF. The CDR3 DNA is TGTGCCAGTGGGTCGGCAGCGGGAGGGATTATGGAGCAGTTCTTC. Full variable domain (missing parts from reference TRBV28 and TRBJ2-1): DVKVTQSSRYLVKRTGEKVFLECVQDMDHENMFWYRQDPGLGLRLIYFSYDVKMKEKGDIPEGYSVSREKKERFSLILESASTNQTSMYLCASGSAAGGIMEQFFGPGTRLTVL.

This chain connects TRBV6-5 to TRBJ1-1; 8 bases are a match to TRBD1. Germline CDR1 and CDR2: MNHEY and SVGAGI. Trimming cost V 2 bases and J 3 bases; bases outside gene matches: 5. CDR3 length: 15 amino acids. The CDR3 protein is CASSYGQGADTEAFF. The CDR3 region has the DNA TGTGCCAGCAGTTACGGGCAGGGGGCGGACACTGAAGCTTTCTTT.

The chain has TRBV4-1 and TRBJ2-7; TRBD2 agrees at 10 bases. The J segment lost 0 bases and the V segment lost 3 bases, leaving 8 bases of the junction unmatched. This CDR3 is 17 amino acids long. Germline loops: CDR1 MGHRA, CDR2 YSYEKL. The CDR3 nucleotides read TGCGCCAGCAGCCAGGAAGGACTAGCGGTAAGCTCCTACGAGCAGTACTTC. Residues: CASSQEGLAVSSYEQYF.

V gene TRBV7-8 combines with J gene TRBJ1-5; the match to TRBD1 covers 9 bases. The V and J ends lost 5 bases and 1 base, in that order; junction bases with no gene match: 6. The CDR3 has 16 residues. Germline values: CDR1 SGHVS, CDR2 FQNEAQ. CDR3 region: CASSLVGTGSNQPQHF. In nucleotides, the CDR3 is TGTGCCAGCAGCCTAGTGGGGACAGGGAGCAATCAGCCCCAGCATTTT. The entire variable domain, with the rest obtained from reference TRBV7-8 and TRBJ1-5, is as follows: GAGVSQSPRYKVAKRGQDVALRCDPISGHVSLFWYQQALGQGPEFLTYFQNEAQLDKSGLPSDRFFAERPEGSVSTLKIQRTQQEDSAVYLCASSLVGTGSNQPQHFGDGTRLSIL.

The rearrangement joins TRBV14 to TRBJ2-1, with 8 bases lining up with TRBD1. The CDR3 has 16 residues. Germline CDR1 reads SGHDN; CDR2 reads FVKESK. V dropped 0 bases and J dropped 7; count of bases not matched to a gene: 8. CDR3 bases: TGTGCCAGCAGCCAAGATCAGGACAGGGTGTTTAATGAGCAGTTCTTC. The encoded protein is CASSQDQDRVFNEQFF. Together with reference TRBV14 and TRBJ2-1, the CDR3 gives the full variable domain: EAGVTQFPSHSVIEKGQTVTLRCDPISGHDNLYWYRRVMGKEIKFLLHFVKESKQDESGMPNNRFLAERTGGTYSTLKVQPAELEDSGVYFCASSQDQDRVFNEQFFGPGTRLTVL.

The count of this clone is one. This chain joins TRBV6-4 and TRBJ2-3, with D unclear. The ends were cut back, 5 bases at V and 1 base at J, with 10 bases in the middle. The CDR3 spans 14 residues. Germline CDR1 and CDR2: MRHNA and SNTAGT. The CDR3 coding sequence is TGTGCCAGCAGTCGAAACGGAGGCACAGATACGCAGTATTTT. Translated, it gives CASSRNGGTDTQYF.

The genes are TRBV28 and TRBJ2-3; possibly TRBD2 for D (5 bases). The germline CDR1 and CDR2 sequences are MDHEN and SYDVKM. There are 14 residues in the CDR3. Trimming pared 3 bases from V and 4 bases from J, leaving 11 bases between. The CDR3 spells CASSFIGMSDTQYF. The CDR3 nucleotides are TGTGCCAGCAGTTTTATCGGGATGTCAGATACGCAGTATTTT.

This chain links TRBV3-1 (or the pseudogene TRBV3-2) with TRBJ2-3; 7 positions agree with TRBD2. Germline trimming cut 5 bases from V and 11 bases from J; bases unmatched to any gene: 10. The germline CDR1 and CDR2 sequences are LGHDT and YNNKEL (reference sequence). There are 13 residues in the CDR3. The CDR3 coding sequence is TGTGCCAGCAGCGCTGGCGGGAGTCGGGTGCAGTATTTT. Amino acids: CASSAGGSRVQYF.

V is TRBV7-2 and J is TRBJ1-2; weak D call: TRBD1 (5 bases). The CDR3 is 14 amino acids. Per the germline V gene, CDR1 is SGHTA and CDR2 is FQGNSA. The V end was cut by 0 bases, the J end by 3 bases, with 8 bases between. The CDR3 reads CASSLAQGYYGYTF. CDR3 bases: TGTGCCAGCAGCTTAGCCCAGGGCTACTATGGCTACACCTTC.

The CDR3 is CASSKATSGKVTDTQYF. The CDR3 DNA reads as TGTGCCAGCAGCAAAGCCACTAGCGGGAAAGTCACAGATACGCAGTATTTT. The chain combines TRBV21-1 with TRBJ2-3; the table calls TRBD2, which could not be checked here. TRBV21-1 is recorded as a pseudogene. The CDR3 is 17 residues long.

The CDR3, as DNA: TGCGCCAGCAGCTTGAGGGGACTAGCGGGAGTTGATGAGCAGTTCTTC. Its protein product is CASSLRGLAGVDEQFF. V gene TRBV5-1 combines with J gene TRBJ2-1; 14 positions agree with TRBD2. The germline V gene encodes CDR1 SGHRS and CDR2 YFSETQ. The J segment lost 8 bases and the V segment lost 1 base, leaving 5 bases of the junction unmatched. The CDR3 sequence is 16 residues long.

This clone was counted only a few times. CDR3 amino acids: CASSAWTGGSNQPQHF. The CDR3 DNA reads TGTGCCAGCAGTGCCTGGACAGGCGGTAGCAATCAGCCCCAGCATTTT. The V and J genes are TRBV6-1 and TRBJ1-5; 7 bases are a match to TRBD1. V dropped 4 bases and J dropped 0; count of bases not matched to a gene: 6. The CDR3 extends over 16 amino acids. Germline CDR1 is MNHNS and CDR2 is SASEGT.

The chain recombines TRBV19 with TRBJ2-3; 7 bases map to TRBD2. Germline values: CDR1 LNHDA, CDR2 SQIVND (reference sequence). The J segment lost 0 bases and the V segment lost 6 bases, leaving 15 bases of the junction unmatched. CDR3 length: 18 residues. The CDR3 loop reads CASSLFRSRAGSTDTQYF. The CDR3 DNA is TGTGCCAGTAGCCTCTTCAGATCCCGAGCGGGGAGCACAGATACGCAGTATTTT. The whole variable domain, remainder taken from reference TRBV19 and TRBJ2-3, is DGGITQSPKYLFRKEGQNVTLSCEQNLNHDAMYWYRQDPGQGLRLIYYSQIVNDFQKGDIAEGYSVSREKKESFPLTVTSAQKNPTAFYLCASSLFRSRAGSTDTQYFGPGTRLTVL.

The chain carries TRBV18 and TRBJ2-5, with TRBD1 matching over 7 bases. This CDR3 region has 14 residues. Germline V gene sequence: CDR1 KGHSH, CDR2 LQKENI. With 3 bases clipped from V and 3 bases from J, the junction kept 4 bases outside the gene matches. DNA of the CDR3: TGTGCCAGCTCACCTAGACAGGGAGAAGAGACCCAGTACTTC. The encoded protein is CASSPRQGEETQYF.

In its sample, this clone was seen once. The J gene is TRBJ1-3, the V gene TRBV28; 7 nucleotides align to TRBD1. The germline gives CDR1 MDHEN, CDR2 SYDVKM. This CDR3 region has 15 residues. V shed 5 bases and J 4 bases; nucleotides not matched to a gene: 8. The CDR3 loop is CASSGDSLTGNTIYF. CDR3 DNA: TGTGCCAGCAGTGGGGACAGTCTAACGGGAAACACCATATATTTT.

The CDR3 loop reads CASVLAFF. The CDR3 DNA reads as TGTGCCAGCGTACTAGCTTTCTTT. This chain connects TRBV11-2 to TRBJ1-1; D remains unclear. CDR1 is SGHAT and CDR2 is FQNNGV in the germline V gene. The CDR3 consists of 8 residues. With 8 bases removed from V and 10 bases from J, the gap between germline ends came to 5 bases.

The V call is TRBV7-3, the J call TRBJ1-5; no clear D. This CDR3 comprises 16 residues. From germline, CDR1 is SGHTA and CDR2 FQGTGA. Between the trimmed V and J ends, which lost 4 bases and 1 base, there was a span of 14 bases. The CDR3 DNA is TGTGCCAGCAGCTCCCCCAGAAAATGGAGCAATCAGCCCCAGCATTTT. It translates to CASSSPRKWSNQPQHF.

V usage is TRBV6-2 or TRBV6-3 and J usage is TRBJ1-5, with TRBD1 matching over 7 bases. The trim removed 6 bases at V and 0 bases at J, leaving 17 bases unmatched. Germline V gene data show CDR1 as MNHEY and CDR2 as SVGEGT. The CDR3 runs to 19 residues. The CDR3 DNA reads as TGTGCCAGCAGGCCTACGCTGACAGGGAGGACCTATAGCAATCAGCCCCAGCATTTT. This gives the protein CASRPTLTGRTYSNQPQHF.

The chain links TRBV10-3 to TRBJ1-3; D not certain. CDR3 length: 13 residues. The V end was cut by 10 bases, the J end by 0 bases, with 10 bases between. CDR1 is ENHRY, CDR2 SYGVKD, per germline. DNA for the CDR3: TGTGCCAACCAGGCCGACTCTGGAAACACCATATATTTT. Translating gives CANQADSGNTIYF.

The CDR3: CASTPTGGASGYTF. The CDR3 DNA reads as TGCGCCAGCACCCCGACAGGGGGCGCGAGTGGCTACACCTTC. V usage is TRBV5-1 and J usage is TRBJ1-2; 10 nucleotides line up with TRBD1. Trimming at V came to 6 bases and at J to 7 bases, leaving 9 bases not matched to a gene. In germline, CDR1 is SGHRS, CDR2 YFSETQ. This CDR3 is built from 14 residues.

The gene calls are TRBV27 and TRBJ1-1, with unresolved D. There are 13 residues in the CDR3. Germline loops: CDR1 MNHEY, CDR2 SMNVEV (reference sequence). V shed 5 bases and J shed 7 bases, with 14 bases lying between them. The CDR3: CASSRLPPSEAFF. CDR3 DNA sequence: TGTGCCAGCAGTCGACTTCCCCCGAGTGAAGCTTTCTTT.

V gene TRBV29-1 combines with J gene TRBJ2-3; D is undetermined. This CDR3 is 12 amino acids long. The V end lost 5 bases, the J end lost 0 bases, and 6 bases lay between the germline ends. Germline lookup yields CDR1 SQVTM and CDR2 ANQGSEA. The CDR3 loop is CSVSDSTDTQYF. The CDR3 nucleotides are TGCAGCGTTAGCGACAGCACAGATACGCAGTATTTT.

V and J are TRBV7-3 and TRBJ1-1; no clear D gene. Trimming stripped 5 bases from V and 10 bases from J, with 17 bases between. CDR1 is SGHTA and CDR2 is FQGTGA in the germline V gene. This CDR3 comprises 13 residues. The CDR3 is CASSPDGLSGAFF. The CDR3 bases are TGTGCCAGCAGCCCAGACGGACTGAGTGGAGCTTTCTTT. Full variable domain (outside the CDR3, taken from reference TRBV7-3 and TRBJ1-1): GAGVSQTPSNKVTEKGKYVELRCDPISGHTALYWYRQSLGQGPEFLIYFQGTGAADDSGLPNDRFFAVRPEGSVSTLKIQRTERGDSAVYLCASSPDGLSGAFFGQGTRLTVV.

V is TRBV12-3 or TRBV12-4 and J is TRBJ2-1, with 7 nucleotides matching TRBD2. Unmatched junction bases numbered 0, after V lost 2 bases and J lost 5 bases. This CDR3 is built from 13 residues. The CDR3 protein is CASSLTSDNEQFF. DNA for the CDR3: TGTGCCAGCAGTTTAACTAGCGACAATGAGCAGTTCTTC.

The chain combines TRBV3-1 (or the pseudogene TRBV3-2) with TRBJ2-1, with no clear D. Deletions cut 2 bases from V and 0 bases from J, with 8 bases between. Germline assignment: CDR1 LGHDT and CDR2 YNNKEL (reference sequence). The CDR3 spans 15 residues. CDR3 region: CASSQTRNSYNEQFF. CDR3 DNA sequence: TGTGCCAGCAGCCAAACGAGGAACTCCTACAATGAGCAGTTCTTC.